The source of this T cell receptor (beta chain) is a study of persistence of HIV-infected CD4 T cells. With 6 bases clipped from V and 7 bases from J, the junction kept 7 bases outside the gene matches. CDR3 length equals 13 residues. The germline V gene has CDR1 MNHEY and CDR2 SVGAGI. This was the immunoSEQ version 4 assay in survey mode. Repertoires were generated with immunoSEQ multiplex PCR, while TCRdb's copy carries only in-frame clones and drops some. The sample contains fewer than 15,000 clones, less than 70% of which appear only once. An overlapping HIV-1 Gag peptide pool stimulated these cells at about 0.9 ug/peptide/mL. Sorting of responding CD4+ T cells relied on upregulated CD40 ligand together with CD69. As regards this clone: Its matching antigen is unknown.

This TCR derives from an adult man with HIV who was CMV-seropositive. The chain is built from TRBV6-5 and TRBJ2-5, with TRBD2 matching over 8 bases. The sequencing here drew on CD4+ T cells sorted from PBMCs after 18-hour stimulation, taken from a patient who received antiretroviral therapy. The chain's CDR3 is CASRAGTRGTQYF. The CDR3 nucleotides read TGTGCCAGCAGGGCCGGGACTAGAGGGACCCAGTACTTC.